The 8 T cell receptor beta chains below were found in one sample sequenced in a study of post-analysis software for immune sequencing data. Their specific antigens are unknown. Unique molecular identifiers were present in the TCR beta cDNA libraries. TCRdb re-derived calls from the PCR reads in MiXCR, one entry per CDR3 protein. The sample lists around 700,000 distinct CDR3 sequences, more than 50% occurring once. Study-level points and caveats: Compared with controls, patients had more of about 5 TRBV segments, including TRBV5-6, TRBV5-1 and TRBV20-1.

The specimen was blood. All receptors derive from a girl under 10 years old with multiple sclerosis.

This clonotype has ten or more counts. This chain links TRBV25-1 with TRBJ2-7, with 8 bases aligning to TRBD1. Trimming at V came to 5 bases and at J to 3 bases, leaving 3 bases not matched to a gene. Germline CDR1 MGHDK, CDR2 SYGVNS. The CDR3 is 13 residues long. CDR3 in amino acids: CASSRTGNYEQYF. The CDR3 nucleotides are TGTGCCAGCAGTCGGACAGGGAACTACGAGCAGTACTTC.

The sample holds a few counts of this clonotype. The chain recombines TRBV4-1 with TRBJ2-1, with D hard to call. The CDR3 runs 11 residues. Germline CDR1 and CDR2: MGHRA and YSYEKL. The V end lost 3 bases, the J end lost 8 bases, and 5 bases lay between the germline ends. CDR3 in amino acids: CASSHGYEQFF. CDR3 DNA sequence: TGCGCCAGCAGCCACGGATATGAGCAGTTCTTC.

On this clonotype itself: The junction does not match germline at one end; this may be a read error. The chain links TRBV29-1 to TRBJ2-3, with 10 bases identical to TRBD1. CDR1 is SQVTM and CDR2 is ANQGSEA in the germline V gene. This CDR3 contains 14 residues. Here the CDR3 reads CSARQGASTDAQYF. In DNA, the CDR3 is TGCAGCGCCCGACAGGGGGCTAGCACAGATGCGCAGTATTTT.

The J gene is TRBJ2-5, the V gene TRBV7-2; the match to TRBD2 covers 7 bases. Germline loops: CDR1 SGHTA, CDR2 FQGNSA. This CDR3 spans 16 amino acids. V shed 0 bases, J shed 5 bases, and the junction held 9 bases outside the gene matches. CDR3 DNA: TGTGCCAGCAGCTTAGCTTTTCGTCTAGCGGCGGAGACCCAGTACTTC. Its protein is CASSLAFRLAAETQYF.

This chain links TRBV15 with TRBJ2-3; TRBD1 or TRBD2 may be the D gene (6 bases each). Germline-derived CDR1 and CDR2 are LNHNV and YYDKDF (reference sequence). Trimming shortened V by 0 bases and J by 5 bases, and 9 bases separated the two germline ends. This CDR3 spans 14 amino acids. The CDR3 sequence is CATSRDGGGDTQYF. In DNA, the CDR3 is TGTGCCACCAGCAGAGATGGAGGGGGAGATACGCAGTATTTT.

V is TRBV27 and J is TRBJ2-3, with 9 bases that match TRBD1. CDR3 length: 17 amino acids. CDR1 and CDR2 from the germline V gene are MNHEY and SMNVEV (reference sequence). Germline trimming cut 5 bases from V and 6 bases from J; bases unmatched to any gene: 15. The DNA of the CDR3 is TGTGCCAGCAGTCTCAGTCCAACAGGGGGCGGGACGGATACGCAGTATTTT. It yields the protein CASSLSPTGGGTDTQYF.

This clonotype was seen more than once but under ten times. The chain carries TRBV29-1 and TRBJ2-3; the D is unclear. The V gene's germline CDR1 is SQVTM and CDR2 ANQGSEA. V was cut by 3 bases and J by 3 bases, with 13 bases left in between. CDR3 length equals 14 residues. The CDR3 DNA sequence: TGCAGCGTTGAGGGCATAGGGCGAACAGATACGCAGTATTTT. Translating it yields CSVEGIGRTDTQYF.

A word on this clonotype: Since no conserved phenylalanine or tryptophan closes the CDR3, a read error is the likely cause. The chain couples TRBV6-5 to TRBJ2-7, with 9 bases fitting TRBD1. The CDR3 loop spans 17 amino acids. The germline V gene encodes CDR1 MNHEY and CDR2 SVGAGI. V was pared by 5 bases and J by 3 bases, with 14 bases of the junction left unmatched. CDR3 amino acids: CASSPSVGQGPSYEQYC. The CDR3, as DNA: TGTGCCAGCAGTCCAAGCGTGGGACAGGGTCCTAGCTACGAGCAGTACTGC.